This T cell receptor beta chain was profiled in a study of blood T cell repertoires in COVID-19 (dated by TCRdb to between 2020 and 2021). A note on the overall study: Samples covering the acute and convalescent phases of COVID-19 were provided by collaborators in the United States, Italy and Spain. The material from the prospective study consisted of cDNA or gDNA derived from T cells, B-cell-depleted T cells, or PBMCs. The dataset comprised deeply sampled blood TCRbeta repertoires from subjects exposed to, actively infected with, or recovered from COVID-19. A freely available public database, intended as a resource for researchers studying the immune response to SARS-CoV-2, is where the repertoires were released. Samples came from the ongoing ImmuneRACE study (first 160 participants) plus 1,254 subjects from 6 global collaborators. The sample metadata nearly always contained a de-identified subject ID, COVID-19 status, age in years and sex. Where HLA class I and class II types were available, the types were taken from metadata supplied by the sample provider, not from assay-based typing.

This clone was counted a few times. Its antigen is currently not known. One base away there is no much larger clone; base qualities are not given. Each collaborating institution followed its own protocols to collect whole blood in K2EDTA tubes. For TCRbeta analysis, collaborators shipped samples in one of three forms: frozen whole blood, isolated PBMCs, or DNA extracted from either of those sample types. TCRbeta CDR3 regions were amplified from genomic DNA by means of the immunoSEQ Assay, a bias-controlled multiplex PCR. In the original analysis: Within the assay, amplification of reference gene primers was used to estimate how many nucleated cells each sample contained. Sequence reads were collapsed and filtered to measure the absolute abundance of every unique TCRbeta CDR3 rearrangement. Productive Simpson clonality was computed per sample as the square root of Simpson's diversity index over productive rearrangements. This immuneACCESS table, as held by TCRdb, lists in-frame sequences with V and J called but not all clones. Of the missing ones, under half trace to an unresolved V gene in checked studies; the others have no known cause. V and J calls and clone size follow that table, whereas D and trimming were derived from the DNA. Within this sample are 150,000 or so clones, with roughly 80% of them counted one time only. The top ten constitute roughly 9% of the sample.

Study-level results and caveats: Clinical and demographic metadata were provided uncurated, with the amount varying by source and participant.

The germline V gene (reference sequence) sets CDR1 to SEHNR and CDR2 to FQNEAQ. CDR3 length: 17 amino acids, cysteine to phenylalanine. CDR3 DNA is the only sequence kept; it has 51 bases, read in frame from the first base. The germline ends are 19 bases apart after V is trimmed by 2 bases and J by 6 bases. The V gene is TRBV7-9 and the J gene is TRBJ1-4; the D gene is not confidently resolved. Sequencing was carried out using peripheral blood. This sequence originates from a woman aged 45-65 years with active or convalescent COVID-19. The CDR3 region has the sequence CASSLRGGLARDEKLFF. The nucleotide sequence is given as TGTGCCAGCAGCTTACGAGGAGGATTAGCTCGAGATGAAAAACTGTTTTTT.